A selection of T cell receptor beta chains follows, all from one sample in a study of response to subunit inactivated influenza vaccine. A single record per CDR3 protein comes from TCRdb applying MiXCR to the RT-PCR reads. Among around 530,000 distinct CDR3 sequences, 12% were seen once, and the ten largest hold more than 8.5%. The sequenced sample was PBMCs from blood, obtained on the day of vaccination. All receptors derive from a man in his forties or fifties who received an inactivated influenza vaccine. Each CDR3 is given with its conserved first and last residue. The order of the fields is J gene, V gene, D gene, clone size, CDR3 DNA, CDR3 protein. D genes are given only for firm matches. Only some rows state a clone size, as once, few, many or a class for expanded clones.

TRBJ2-7,TRBV7-6,-,many,TGTGCCAGCAGCTTAAGGGTAGGACTCGAGCAGTACTTC,CASSLRVGLEQYF
TRBJ2-6,TRBV29-1,-,few,TGCAGCGTTGAAACGAGGGCCGAGGCTGGGACCAACGTCCTGACTTTC,CSVETRAEAGTNVLTF
TRBJ2-7,TRBV6-2/TRBV6-3,-,few,TGTGCCAGCAGTTACGCTCTGGACAGCCTACGCGAGCAGTACTTC,CASSYALDSLREQYF
TRBJ2-1,TRBV7-2,TRBD2,-,TGTGCCAGCAGCACTCAAGCGGGGGGTATCGGTGAGCAGTTCTTC,CASSTQAGGIGEQFF
TRBJ1-1,TRBV12-3/TRBV12-4,-,few,TGTGCCAGCAGTCTCAGGGTTCCGGGACACACTGAAGCTTTCTTT,CASSLRVPGHTEAFF
TRBJ2-1,TRBV20-1,-,-,TGCAGTGCTAGAGTAGTCCCGAGCAATGAGCAGTTCTTC,CSARVVPSNEQFF
TRBJ2-3,TRBV10-3,-,-,TGTGCCATCAGTGAGGCTAAGACGCAGTATTTT,CAISEAKTQYF
TRBJ2-5,TRBV5-8,-,many,TGTGCCAGCAGCTTGGCCCGGGACTCTCAAGAGACCCAGTACTTC,CASSLARDSQETQYF
TRBJ2-1,TRBV5-6,-,few,TGTGCCAGCAGCTTGTTCGGGACCTACAATGAGCAGTTCTTC,CASSLFGTYNEQFF
TRBJ2-3,TRBV2,-,-,TGTGCCAGCAGTGACCTCGGGGGGCCGGAGACAGATACGCAGTATTTT,CASSDLGGPETDTQYF
TRBJ1-1,TRBV6-5,TRBD1,-,TGTGCCAGCAGTTTATATACAGGGGGGACTGAAGCTTTCTTT,CASSLYTGGTEAFF
TRBJ2-1,TRBV5-1,TRBD1,few,TGCGCCAGCAGCATGGGACAGCGGCCCAGTGAGCAGTTCTTC,CASSMGQRPSEQFF
TRBJ2-1,TRBV24-1,-,few,TGTGCCACCAGTGATAGGGACTACAATGAGCAGTTCTTC,CATSDRDYNEQFF
TRBJ2-7,TRBV18,TRBD2,-,TGTGCCAGCTCACGGAGCGGGGGGAACTACGAGCAGTACTTC,CASSRSGGNYEQYF
TRBJ2-7,TRBV28,-,few,TGTGCCAGCAGTTTATTCGTGGGACTCGCCTACGAGCAGTACTTC,CASSLFVGLAYEQYF
TRBJ1-2,TRBV4-1,-,-,TGCGCCAGCTCCTCAAGAGGAAGGGGATCTAACTATGGCTACACCTTC,CASSSRGRGSNYGYTF
TRBJ2-3,TRBV7-8,-,many,TGTGCCAGCAGCTTGCCCAAAGTAGTTGTGAGCACAGATACGCAGTATTTT,CASSLPKVVVSTDTQYF
TRBJ2-2,TRBV5-1,-,once,TGCGCCAGCAGCTTGGCTCCGACAGGGAACACCGGGGAGCTGTTTTTT,CASSLAPTGNTGELFF
TRBJ2-7,TRBV4-3,-,-,TGCGCCAGCAGCCAAGATGGGAGGAGGGCCACTTCCTACGAGCAGTACTTC,CASSQDGRRATSYEQYF
TRBJ2-1,TRBV10-3,TRBD2,-,TGTGCCATCAGTGGAGACGGACTAGCGGACAAATACAATGAGCAGTTCTTC,CAISGDGLADKYNEQFF
TRBJ2-7,TRBV6-2/TRBV6-3,TRBD1,-,TGTGCCAGCAGACAACTTCGGGACAGGGAGCACGAGCAGTACTTC,CASRQLRDREHEQYF
TRBJ2-7,TRBV20-1,TRBD2,-,TGCAGTGCTAGAGATGAGAGCGGGGGAACCATCCACGAGCAGTACTTC,CSARDESGGTIHEQYF
TRBJ2-2,TRBV4-3,-,-,TGCGCCAGCAGCCAAGATTGGGGGTGGGAGCTGTTTTTT,CASSQDWGWELFF
TRBJ2-1,TRBV5-1,-,-,TGCGCCAGCAGCTTGGCCGGGATTGGGAACAATGAGCAGTTCTTC,CASSLAGIGNNEQFF
TRBJ1-5,TRBV19,-,few,TGTGCCAGTAGTATCACAGGGTCCAATCAGCCCCAGCATTTT,CASSITGSNQPQHF
TRBJ2-3,TRBV7-6,TRBD2,-,TGTGCCAGCAGCTTAGCAGCGGGGGGGTATACGCAGTATTTT,CASSLAAGGYTQYF
TRBJ1-6,TRBV20-1,-,few,TGCAGTGCTAGGGGACTTTCGAATTCACCCCTCCACTTT,CSARGLSNSPLHF
TRBJ2-7,TRBV5-4,-,-,TGTGCCAGCAGCTTGAGCTGGGACTTAACTACCTACGAGCAGTACTTC,CASSLSWDLTTYEQYF
TRBJ1-4,TRBV4-2,TRBD1,-,TGTGCCAGCAGGGCCGGACAGGCGAAATATGAAAAACTGTTTTTT,CASRAGQAKYEKLFF
TRBJ2-7,TRBV20-1,TRBD1,-,TGCAGTGCTAGCCCCGGGACAGGGTCGTACGAGCAGTACTTC,CSASPGTGSYEQYF
TRBJ2-3,TRBV15,-,few,TGTGCCACCAGCTCTCGGGGGACTGTAGCAGATACGCAGTATTTT,CATSSRGTVADTQYF
TRBJ1-2,TRBV6-2/TRBV6-3,-,many,TGTGCCAGCAGTCAGGGTGTCTATGGCTACACCTTC,CASSQGVYGYTF
TRBJ1-5,TRBV20-1,-,-,TGCAGTGCTAGGGAGGGGTGGGGGAGCAATCAGCCCCAGCATTTT,CSAREGWGSNQPQHF
TRBJ2-1,TRBV6-2/TRBV6-3,TRBD2,few,TGTGCCAGCAGGATCGGGACTAGCGGGAGCAATGAGCAGTTCTTC,CASRIGTSGSNEQFF
TRBJ2-5,TRBV2,-,-,TGTGCCAGCAGTGCCCGGGACACCAACCAAGAGACCCAGTACTTC,CASSARDTNQETQYF